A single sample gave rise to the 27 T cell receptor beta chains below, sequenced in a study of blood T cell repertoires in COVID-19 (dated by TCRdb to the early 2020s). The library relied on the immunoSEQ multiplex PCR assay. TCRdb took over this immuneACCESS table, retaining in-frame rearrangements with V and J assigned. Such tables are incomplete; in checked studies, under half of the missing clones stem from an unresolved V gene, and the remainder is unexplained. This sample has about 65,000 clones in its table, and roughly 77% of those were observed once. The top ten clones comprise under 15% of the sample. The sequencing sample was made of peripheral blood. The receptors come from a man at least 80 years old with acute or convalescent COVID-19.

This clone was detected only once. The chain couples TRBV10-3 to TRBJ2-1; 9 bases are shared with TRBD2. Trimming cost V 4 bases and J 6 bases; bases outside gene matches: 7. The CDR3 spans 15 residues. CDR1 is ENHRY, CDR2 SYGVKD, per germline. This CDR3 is CAISAGTSSGNEQFF. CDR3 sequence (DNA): TGTGCCATCAGTGCCGGGACTAGCTCGGGCAATGAGCAGTTCTTC.

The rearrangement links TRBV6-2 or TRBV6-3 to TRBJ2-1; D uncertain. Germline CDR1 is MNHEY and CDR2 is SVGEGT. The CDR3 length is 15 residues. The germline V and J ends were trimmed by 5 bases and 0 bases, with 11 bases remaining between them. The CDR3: CASSGRPPSYNEQFF. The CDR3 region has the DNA TGTGCCAGCAGTGGCCGTCCCCCCTCCTACAATGAGCAGTTCTTC.

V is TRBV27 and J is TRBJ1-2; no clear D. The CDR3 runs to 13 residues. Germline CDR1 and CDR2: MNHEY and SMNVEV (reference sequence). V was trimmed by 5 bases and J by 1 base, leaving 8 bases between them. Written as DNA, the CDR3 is TGTGCCAGCAGTATAGCTATTAACTATGGCTACACCTTC. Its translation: CASSIAINYGYTF.

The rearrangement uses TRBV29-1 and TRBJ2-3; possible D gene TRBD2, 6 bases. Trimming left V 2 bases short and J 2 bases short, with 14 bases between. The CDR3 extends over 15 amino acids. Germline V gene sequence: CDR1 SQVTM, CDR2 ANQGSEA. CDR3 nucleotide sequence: TGCAGCGTTGAACACGGTAGCGGCCACACAGATACGCAGTATTTT. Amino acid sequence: CSVEHGSGHTDTQYF.

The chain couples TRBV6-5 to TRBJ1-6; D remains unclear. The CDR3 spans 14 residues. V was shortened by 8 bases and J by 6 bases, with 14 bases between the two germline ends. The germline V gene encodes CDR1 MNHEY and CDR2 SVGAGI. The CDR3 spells CASATGLINSPLHF. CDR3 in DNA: TGTGCCAGCGCGACTGGACTGATTAATTCACCCCTCCACTTT.

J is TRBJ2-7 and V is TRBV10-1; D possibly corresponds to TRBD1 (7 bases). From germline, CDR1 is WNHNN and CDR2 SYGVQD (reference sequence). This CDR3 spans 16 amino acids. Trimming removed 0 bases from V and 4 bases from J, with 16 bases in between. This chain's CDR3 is CASSESIATGRYEQYF. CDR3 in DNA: TGCGCCAGCAGTGAGTCGATAGCGACAGGGAGGTACGAGCAGTACTTC.

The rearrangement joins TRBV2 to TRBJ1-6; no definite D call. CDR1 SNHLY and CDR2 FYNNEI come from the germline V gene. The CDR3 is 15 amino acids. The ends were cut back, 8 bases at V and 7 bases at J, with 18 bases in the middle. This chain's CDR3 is CASSQNRGRNSPLHF. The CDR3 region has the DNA TGTGCCAGCTCACAAAACCGCGGCAGAAATTCACCCCTCCACTTT.

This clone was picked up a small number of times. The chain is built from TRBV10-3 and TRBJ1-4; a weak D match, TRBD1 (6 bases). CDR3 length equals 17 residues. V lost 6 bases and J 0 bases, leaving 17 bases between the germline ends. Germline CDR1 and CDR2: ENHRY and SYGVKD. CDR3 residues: CAIRPDSPLATNEKLFF. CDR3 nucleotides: TGTGCCATCAGACCGGACAGCCCTCTTGCAACTAATGAAAAACTGTTTTTT.

CDR3 sequence (DNA): TGTGCCAGCAGCCAATACGAGGGACAGGGGGGCTTCTACGAGCAGTACTTC. Residues: CASSQYEGQGGFYEQYF. The V gene is TRBV4-2, the J gene TRBJ2-7; 11 bases are shared with TRBD1. The CDR3 contains 17 residues. V was pared by 2 bases and J by 3 bases, with 9 bases of the junction left unmatched. CDR1 LGHNA and CDR2 YNFKEQ come from the germline V gene.

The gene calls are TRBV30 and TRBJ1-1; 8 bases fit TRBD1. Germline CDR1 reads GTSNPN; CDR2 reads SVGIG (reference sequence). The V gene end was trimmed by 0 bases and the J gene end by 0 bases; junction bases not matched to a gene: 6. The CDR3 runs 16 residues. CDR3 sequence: CAWSVPYRGMNTEAFF. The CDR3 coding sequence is TGTGCCTGGAGTGTACCCTACAGGGGGATGAACACTGAAGCTTTCTTT. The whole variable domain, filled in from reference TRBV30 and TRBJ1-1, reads SQTIHQWPATLVQPVGSPLSLECTVEGTSNPNLYWYRQAAGRGLQLLFYSVGIGQISSEVPQNLSASRPQDRQFILSSKKLLLSDSGFYLCAWSVPYRGMNTEAFFGQGTRLTVV.

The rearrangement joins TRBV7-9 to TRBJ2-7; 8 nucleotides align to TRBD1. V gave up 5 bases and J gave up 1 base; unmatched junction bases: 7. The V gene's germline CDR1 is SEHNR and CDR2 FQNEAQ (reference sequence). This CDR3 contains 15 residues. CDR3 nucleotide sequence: TGTGCCAGCAGCCCGACAGGGGTGAGGTCCTACGAGCAGTACTTC. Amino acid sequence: CASSPTGVRSYEQYF.

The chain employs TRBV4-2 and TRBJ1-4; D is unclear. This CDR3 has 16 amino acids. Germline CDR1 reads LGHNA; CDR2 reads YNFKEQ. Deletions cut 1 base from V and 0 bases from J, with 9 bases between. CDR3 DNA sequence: TGTGCCAGCAGCCAAGCGGGAGTTGCAACTAATGAAAAACTGTTTTTT. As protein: CASSQAGVATNEKLFF.

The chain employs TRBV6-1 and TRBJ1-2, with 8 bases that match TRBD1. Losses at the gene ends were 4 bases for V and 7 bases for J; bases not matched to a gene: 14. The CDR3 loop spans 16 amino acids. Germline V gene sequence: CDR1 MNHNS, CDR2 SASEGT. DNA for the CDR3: TGTGCCAGCAGTGTCCAACGTCAGGGGGCGTTTAGTGGCTACACCTTC. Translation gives CASSVQRQGAFSGYTF.

CDR3 sequence (DNA): TGTGCCAGCAGCCAAACAGGACTAGCGAACTACGAGCAGTACTTC. Encoded protein: CASSQTGLANYEQYF. The rearrangement uses TRBV3-1 (or the pseudogene TRBV3-2) and TRBJ2-7; TRBD2 matches 9 bases. Germline CDR1 reads LGHDT; CDR2 reads YNNKEL (reference sequence). J gave up 3 bases and V 2 bases, and 5 bases lay outside the gene matches. The CDR3 has 15 residues.

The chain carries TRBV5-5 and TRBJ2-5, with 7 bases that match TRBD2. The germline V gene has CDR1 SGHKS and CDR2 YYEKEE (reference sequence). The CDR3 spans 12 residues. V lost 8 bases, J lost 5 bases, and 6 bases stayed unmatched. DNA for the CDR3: TGTGCCAGTGCGGGGGAGGCTGAGACCCAGTACTTC. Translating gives CASAGEAETQYF.

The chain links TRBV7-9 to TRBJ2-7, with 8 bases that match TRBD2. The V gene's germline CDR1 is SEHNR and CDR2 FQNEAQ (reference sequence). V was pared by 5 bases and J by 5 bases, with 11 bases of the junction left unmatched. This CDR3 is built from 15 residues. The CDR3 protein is CASSPTGGHPHEQYF. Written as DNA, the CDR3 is TGTGCCAGCAGCCCAACGGGGGGGCACCCCCACGAGCAGTACTTC.

DNA of the CDR3: TGTGCCAGCAGCACCCTCACAGGAGCGAGGGAGACCCAGTACTTC. Translating gives CASSTLTGARETQYF. The rearrangement joins TRBV6-2 or TRBV6-3 to TRBJ2-5; the D gene is possibly TRBD1 (5 bases). V was cut by 6 bases and J by 5 bases, with 19 bases left in between. The germline V gene has CDR1 MNHEY and CDR2 SVGEGT. The CDR3 has 15 residues.

In DNA, the CDR3 is TGTGCCAGCAGTCATACTAGCGGGGGGACCTACGAGCAGTACTTC. Translating it yields CASSHTSGGTYEQYF. The chain links TRBV6-6 to TRBJ2-7, with 12 bases aligning to TRBD2. V shed 5 bases, J shed 2 bases, and the junction held 4 bases outside the gene matches. The length of the CDR3 is 15 residues. Germline V gene lookup returns CDR1 MNHNY and CDR2 SVGAGI (reference sequence).

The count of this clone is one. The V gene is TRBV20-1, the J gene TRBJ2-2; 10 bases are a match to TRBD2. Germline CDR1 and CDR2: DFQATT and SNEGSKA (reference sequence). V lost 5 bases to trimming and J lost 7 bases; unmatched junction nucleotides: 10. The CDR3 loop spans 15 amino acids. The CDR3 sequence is CSARETAGGLGELFF. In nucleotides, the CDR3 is TGCAGTGCTCGTGAGACAGCGGGGGGGCTCGGGGAGCTGTTTTTT.

The CDR3 reads CASSFGGGNTEAFF. CDR3 DNA sequence: TGTGCCAGCAGCTTCGGGGGGGGGAACACTGAAGCTTTCTTT. V and J are TRBV5-4 and TRBJ1-1; possibly TRBD1 for D (5 bases). CDR1 is SGHNT and CDR2 is YYREEE in the germline V gene (reference sequence). The CDR3 is 14 residues long. V was pared by 2 bases and J by 1 base, with 9 bases between.

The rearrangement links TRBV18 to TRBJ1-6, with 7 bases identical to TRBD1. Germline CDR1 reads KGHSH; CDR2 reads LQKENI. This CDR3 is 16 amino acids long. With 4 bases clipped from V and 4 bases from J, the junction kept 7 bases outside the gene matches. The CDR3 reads CASSQQGPSYNSPLHF. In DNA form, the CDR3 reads TGTGCCAGCTCACAACAGGGGCCTTCTTATAATTCACCCCTCCACTTT.

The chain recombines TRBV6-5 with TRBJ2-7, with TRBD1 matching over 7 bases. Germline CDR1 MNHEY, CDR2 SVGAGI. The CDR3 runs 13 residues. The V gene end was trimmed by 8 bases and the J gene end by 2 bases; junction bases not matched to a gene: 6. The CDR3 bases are TGTGCCAGCTGGAGACAGGGCACCTACGAGCAGTACTTC. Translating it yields CASWRQGTYEQYF.

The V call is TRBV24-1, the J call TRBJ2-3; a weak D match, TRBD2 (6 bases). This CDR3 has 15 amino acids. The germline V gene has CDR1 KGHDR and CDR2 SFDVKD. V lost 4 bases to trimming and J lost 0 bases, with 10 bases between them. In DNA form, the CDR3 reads TGTGCCACCAGTGAGCGGGACGGGAGCACAGATACGCAGTATTTT. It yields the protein CATSERDGSTDTQYF.

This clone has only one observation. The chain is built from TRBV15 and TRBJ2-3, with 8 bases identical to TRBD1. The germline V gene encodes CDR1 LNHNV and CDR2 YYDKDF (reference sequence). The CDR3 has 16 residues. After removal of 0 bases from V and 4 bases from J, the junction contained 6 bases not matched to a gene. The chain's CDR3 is CATSRDRRGRPDTQYF. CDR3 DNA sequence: TGTGCCACCAGCAGAGATCGCAGGGGGCGCCCAGATACGCAGTATTTT. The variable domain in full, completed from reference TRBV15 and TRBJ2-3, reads DAMVIQNPRYQVTQFGKPVTLSCSQTLNHNVMYWYQQKSSQAPKLLFHYYDKDFNNEADTPDNFQSRRPNTSFCFLDIRSPGLGDTAMYLCATSRDRRGRPDTQYFGPGTRLTVL.

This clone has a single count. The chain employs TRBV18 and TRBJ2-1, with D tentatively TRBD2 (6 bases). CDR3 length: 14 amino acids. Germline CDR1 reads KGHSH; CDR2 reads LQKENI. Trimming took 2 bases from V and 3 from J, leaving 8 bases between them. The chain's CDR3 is CASSPAGSYNEQFF. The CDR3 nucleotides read TGTGCCAGCTCACCAGCGGGGAGCTACAATGAGCAGTTCTTC.

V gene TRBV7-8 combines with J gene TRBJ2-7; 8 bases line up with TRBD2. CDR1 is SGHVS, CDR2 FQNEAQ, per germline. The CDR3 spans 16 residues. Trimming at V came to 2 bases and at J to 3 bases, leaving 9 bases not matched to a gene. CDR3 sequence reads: CASSLPGLAEFYEQYF. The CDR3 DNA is TGTGCCAGCAGCTTACCCGGACTAGCAGAGTTCTACGAGCAGTACTTC.

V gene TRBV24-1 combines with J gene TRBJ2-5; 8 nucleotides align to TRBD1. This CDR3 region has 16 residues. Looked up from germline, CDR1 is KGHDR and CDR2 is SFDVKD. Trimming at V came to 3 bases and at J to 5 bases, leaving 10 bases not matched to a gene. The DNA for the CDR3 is TGTGCCACCAGTGATAGGTCTCGGACAGGGACGGAGACCCAGTACTTC. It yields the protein CATSDRSRTGTETQYF.